This T cell receptor (beta chain) comes out of a study of T cell repertoires in aging, cancer and after chemotherapy. Study conclusions and caveats: In each cancer cohort, median generation probability increased across chemotherapy, suggesting thymic output rebounded.

Rearranged V-D-J TRB sequences were amplified with a mixed TRB-A/B primer pool. Each CDR3 protein gets one entry after TCRdb re-called the multiplex PCR reads with MiXCR. Of about 10,000 distinct CDR3 sequences in the sample, roughly 37% were seen once. This clonotype appeared a single time. What it recognizes is unknown. V shed 1 base and J shed 1 base, with 9 bases lying between them. The CDR3 runs to 15 residues. CDR1 MNHNS and CDR2 SASEGT come from the germline V gene. The template was genomic DNA from peripheral blood, not RNA. The gene calls are TRBV6-1 and TRBJ2-3, with unresolved D. The material sequenced was blood. This TCR was recovered from a human donor in good health. The CDR3 loop reads CASSEGGYRTDTQYF. In nucleotides, the CDR3 is TGTGCCAGCAGTGAAGGTGGCTACCGCACAGATACGCAGTATTTT.